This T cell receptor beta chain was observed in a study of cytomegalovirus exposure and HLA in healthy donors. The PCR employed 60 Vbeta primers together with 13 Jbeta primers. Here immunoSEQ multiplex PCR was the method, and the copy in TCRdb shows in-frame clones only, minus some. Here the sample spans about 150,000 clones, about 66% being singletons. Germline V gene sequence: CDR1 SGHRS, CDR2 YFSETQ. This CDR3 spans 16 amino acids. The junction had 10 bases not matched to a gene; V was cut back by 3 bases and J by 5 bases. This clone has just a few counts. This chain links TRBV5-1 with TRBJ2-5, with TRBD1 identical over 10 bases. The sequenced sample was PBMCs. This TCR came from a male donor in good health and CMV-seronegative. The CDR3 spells CASSSETGGAGETQYF. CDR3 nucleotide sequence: TGCGCCAGCAGCTCTGAGACAGGGGGCGCGGGGGAGACCCAGTACTTC. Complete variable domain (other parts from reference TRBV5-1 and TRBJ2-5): KAGVTQTPRYLIKTRGQQVTLSCSPISGHRSVSWYQQTPGQGLQFLFEYFSETQRNKGNFPGRFSGRQFSNSRSEMNVSTLELGDSALYLCASSSETGGAGETQYFGPGTRLLVL.